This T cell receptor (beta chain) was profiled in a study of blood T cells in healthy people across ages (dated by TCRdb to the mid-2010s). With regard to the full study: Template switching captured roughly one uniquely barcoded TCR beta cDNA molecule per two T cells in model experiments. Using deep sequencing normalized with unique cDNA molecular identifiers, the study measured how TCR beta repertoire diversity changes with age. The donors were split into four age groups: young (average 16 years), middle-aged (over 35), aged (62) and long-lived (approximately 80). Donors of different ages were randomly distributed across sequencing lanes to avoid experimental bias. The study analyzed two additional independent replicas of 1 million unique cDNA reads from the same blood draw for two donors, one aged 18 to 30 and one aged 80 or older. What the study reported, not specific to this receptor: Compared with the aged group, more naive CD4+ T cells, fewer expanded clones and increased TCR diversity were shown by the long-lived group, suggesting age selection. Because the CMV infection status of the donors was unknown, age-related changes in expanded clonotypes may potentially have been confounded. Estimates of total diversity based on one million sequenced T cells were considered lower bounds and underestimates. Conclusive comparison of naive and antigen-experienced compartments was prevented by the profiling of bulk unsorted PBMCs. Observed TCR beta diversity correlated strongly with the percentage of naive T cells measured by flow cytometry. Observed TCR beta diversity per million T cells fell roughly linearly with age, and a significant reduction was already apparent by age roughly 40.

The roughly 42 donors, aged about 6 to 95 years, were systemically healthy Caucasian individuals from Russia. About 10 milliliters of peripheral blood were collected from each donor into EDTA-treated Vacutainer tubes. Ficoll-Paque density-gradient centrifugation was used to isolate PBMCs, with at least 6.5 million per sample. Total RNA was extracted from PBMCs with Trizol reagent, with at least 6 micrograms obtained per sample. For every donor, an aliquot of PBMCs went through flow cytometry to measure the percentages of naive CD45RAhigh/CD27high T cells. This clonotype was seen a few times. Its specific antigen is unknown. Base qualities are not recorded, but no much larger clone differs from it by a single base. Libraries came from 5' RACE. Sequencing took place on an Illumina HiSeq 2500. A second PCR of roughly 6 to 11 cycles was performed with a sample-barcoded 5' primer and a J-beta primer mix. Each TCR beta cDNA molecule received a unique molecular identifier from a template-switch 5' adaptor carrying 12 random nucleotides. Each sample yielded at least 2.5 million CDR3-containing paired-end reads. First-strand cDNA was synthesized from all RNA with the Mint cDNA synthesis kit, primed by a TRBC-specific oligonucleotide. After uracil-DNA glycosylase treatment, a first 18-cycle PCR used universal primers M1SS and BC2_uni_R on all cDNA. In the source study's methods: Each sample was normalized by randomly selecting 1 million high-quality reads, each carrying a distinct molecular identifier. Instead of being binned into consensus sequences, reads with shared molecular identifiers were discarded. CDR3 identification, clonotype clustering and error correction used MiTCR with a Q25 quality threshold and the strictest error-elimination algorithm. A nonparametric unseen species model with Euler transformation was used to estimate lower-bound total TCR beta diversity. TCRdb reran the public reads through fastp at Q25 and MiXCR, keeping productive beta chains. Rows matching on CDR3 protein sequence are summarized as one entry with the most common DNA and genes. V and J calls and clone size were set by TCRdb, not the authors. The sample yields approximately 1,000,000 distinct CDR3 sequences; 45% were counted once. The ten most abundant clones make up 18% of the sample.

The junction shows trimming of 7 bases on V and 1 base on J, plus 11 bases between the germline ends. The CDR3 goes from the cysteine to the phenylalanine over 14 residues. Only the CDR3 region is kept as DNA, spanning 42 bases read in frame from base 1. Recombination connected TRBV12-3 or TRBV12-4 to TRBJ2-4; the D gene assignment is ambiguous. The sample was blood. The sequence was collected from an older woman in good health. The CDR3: CASNPSSAKNIQYF. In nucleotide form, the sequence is TGTGCCAGCAACCCCAGCTCGGCCAAAAACATTCAGTACTTC.